This T cell receptor beta chain was retrieved from a study of cytomegalovirus exposure and HLA in healthy donors. General study points: For most TCR beta V segments, an earlier analysis put the productive rate at about 87% or about 30% of the time. It was fewer than 200 TCR beta chains that were listed as cytomegalovirus-associated. Sequencing had likely introduced a cluster of highly shared sequence variants as an artifact.

With 60 Vbeta and 13 Jbeta primers, the PCR was carried out. Here immunoSEQ multiplex PCR was the method, and the copy in TCRdb shows in-frame clones only, minus some. The sample includes 100,000 to 150,000 clones, 60% to 75% of them seen just once. The CDR3 totals 14 residues. Trimming cost V 5 bases and J 0 bases, with 11 bases left between them. Germline loops: CDR1 SGDLS, CDR2 YYNGEE. Remarks on this clone: What it binds is not known.

Sequenced: PBMCs. The chain links TRBV9 to TRBJ1-2; tentatively, D is TRBD1 (6 bases). The source of this sequence is a woman aged 45 to 65 in good health and CMV-seropositive. The CDR3 nucleotides read TGTGCCAGCAGTACAGGGCTTACTAACTATGGCTACACCTTC. Its translation: CASSTGLTNYGYTF.